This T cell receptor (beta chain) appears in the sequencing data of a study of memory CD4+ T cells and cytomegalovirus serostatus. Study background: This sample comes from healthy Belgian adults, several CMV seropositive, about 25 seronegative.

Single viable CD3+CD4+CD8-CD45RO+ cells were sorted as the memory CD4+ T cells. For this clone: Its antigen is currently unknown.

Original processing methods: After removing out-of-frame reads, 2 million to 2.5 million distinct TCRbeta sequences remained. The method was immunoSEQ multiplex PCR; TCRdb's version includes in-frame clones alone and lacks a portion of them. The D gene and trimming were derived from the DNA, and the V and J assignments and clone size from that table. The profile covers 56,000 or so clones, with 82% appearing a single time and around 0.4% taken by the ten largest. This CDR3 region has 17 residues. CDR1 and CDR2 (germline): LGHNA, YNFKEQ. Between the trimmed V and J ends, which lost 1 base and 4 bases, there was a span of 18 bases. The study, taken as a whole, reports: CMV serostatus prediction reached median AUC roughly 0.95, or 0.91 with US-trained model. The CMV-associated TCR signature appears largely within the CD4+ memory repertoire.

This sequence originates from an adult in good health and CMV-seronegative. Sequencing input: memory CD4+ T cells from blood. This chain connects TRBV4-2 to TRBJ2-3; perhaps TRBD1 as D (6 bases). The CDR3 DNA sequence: TGTGCCAGCAGCCAAGCGTCTCTGGCAGGGGAATCAGATACGCAGTATTTT. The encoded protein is CASSQASLAGESDTQYF.